These 23 T cell receptor beta chains share one sample of origin, sequenced in a study of blood T cell repertoires in COVID-19. Repertoires were generated with immunoSEQ multiplex PCR, while TCRdb's copy carries only in-frame clones and drops some. The repertoire has 85,000 to 120,000 clones, around 75% of them found once; the top ten carry around 0.92%. Sequences were obtained from peripheral blood. The receptors originated from a human donor with acute or convalescent COVID-19. The donor label of this sample is uncertain.

The chain links TRBV9 to TRBJ2-1, with 8 bases aligning to TRBD1. The CDR3 contains 15 residues. Germline lookup yields CDR1 SGDLS and CDR2 YYNGEE. The V segment lost 4 bases and the J segment 7 bases; nucleotides outside the gene matches: 10. The CDR3 region is CASSPRQGPKNEQFF. For the CDR3, the DNA is TGTGCCAGCAGCCCTCGACAGGGGCCCAAAAATGAGCAGTTCTTC.

This clone is medium-sized (0.01 to 0.1%) within its sample. The chain uses TRBV27 and TRBJ2-7, with D hard to call. Looked up from germline, CDR1 is MNHEY and CDR2 is SMNVEV (reference sequence). CDR3 length equals 15 residues. The V end lost 0 bases, the J end lost 8 bases, and 17 bases lay between the germline ends. DNA for the CDR3: TGTGCCAGCAGTTTATCGACATCCGGCCTTACGCAGCAGTACTTC. It codes for CASSLSTSGLTQQYF.

There are a few counts of this clone. V and J are TRBV6-1 and TRBJ1-4; tentatively, D is TRBD1 (5 bases). The V gene's germline CDR1 is MNHNS and CDR2 SASEGT. This CDR3 is built from 14 residues. V was pared by 1 base and J by 8 bases, with 11 bases between. The CDR3 bases are TGTGCCAGCAGTGAAGGCAGGGTAGGGGAAAAACTGTTTTTT. Translated, it gives CASSEGRVGEKLFF.

The chain links TRBV11-2 to TRBJ1-2; D is uncertain. Trimming left V 5 bases short and J 8 bases short, with 12 bases between. Germline-derived CDR1 and CDR2 are SGHAT and FQNNGV. CDR3 length: 12 residues. The CDR3 nucleotides are TGTGCCAGCAGCCGTACTCTATGGGGCTACACCTTC. Translation: CASSRTLWGYTF. The whole variable domain, filled in from reference TRBV11-2 and TRBJ1-2, reads EAGVAQSPRYKIIEKRQSVAFWCNPISGHATLYWYQQILGQGPKLLIQFQNNGVVDDSQLPKDRFSAERLKGVDSTLKIQPAKLEDSAVYLCASSRTLWGYTFGSGTRLTVV.

This clone has only one observation. The V call is TRBV18, the J call TRBJ1-1; no reliable D call. Trimming cost V 5 bases and J 2 bases, with 15 bases left between them. The CDR3 loop spans 15 amino acids. Per the germline V gene, CDR1 is KGHSH and CDR2 is LQKENI. CDR3 sequence reads: CASSISAGLNTEAFF. DNA of the CDR3: TGTGCCAGCTCAATAAGTGCAGGCCTAAACACTGAAGCTTTCTTT.

This clone turned up a few times. The rearrangement links TRBV5-5 to TRBJ1-5; D remains ambiguous. CDR1 is SGHKS and CDR2 is YYEKEE in the germline V gene (reference sequence). The CDR3 totals 16 residues. Trimming cost V 0 bases and J 3 bases, with 13 bases left between them. This CDR3 is CASSLVPTEHNQPQHF. In DNA form, the CDR3 reads TGTGCCAGCAGCTTGGTCCCTACAGAGCACAATCAGCCCCAGCATTTT.

V and J are TRBV10-3 and TRBJ2-1; weak D call: TRBD2 (5 bases). The CDR3 totals 14 residues. Trimming removed 4 bases from V and 5 bases from J, with 12 bases in between. CDR1 and CDR2 (germline): ENHRY, SYGVKD. The CDR3 bases are TGTGCCATCAGTGGCGCGGGCAGCAACAATGAGCAGTTCTTC. Protein product: CAISGAGSNNEQFF.

The chain carries TRBV18 and TRBJ1-6; D is possibly TRBD1 (6 bases). Trimming removed 6 bases at V and 10 bases at J, with 16 bases between. The CDR3 runs to 14 residues. Germline CDR1 and CDR2: KGHSH and LQKENI. The chain's CDR3 is CASSHWGQDSPLHF. For the CDR3, the DNA is TGTGCCAGCTCCCATTGGGGGCAGGACTCACCCCTCCACTTT.

This clone occurred a few times. The chain is built from TRBV11-2 and TRBJ2-3, with a tentative D call TRBD1 (6 bases). Trimming pared 5 bases from V and 1 base from J, leaving 10 bases between. The CDR3 is made up of 14 amino acids. Germline values: CDR1 SGHAT, CDR2 FQNNGV. The CDR3 is CASSPYRGTDTQYF. The CDR3 nucleotides read TGTGCCAGCAGCCCATACAGGGGCACAGATACGCAGTATTTT. The full variable domain, its missing parts supplied by reference TRBV11-2 and TRBJ2-3, is EAGVAQSPRYKIIEKRQSVAFWCNPISGHATLYWYQQILGQGPKLLIQFQNNGVVDDSQLPKDRFSAERLKGVDSTLKIQPAKLEDSAVYLCASSPYRGTDTQYFGPGTRLTVL.

At least ten counts were recorded for this clone. The chain uses TRBV6-6 and TRBJ1-6, with D possibly being TRBD1 (5 bases). Germline assignment: CDR1 MNHNY and CDR2 SVGAGI (reference sequence). The CDR3 totals 18 residues. With 5 bases removed from V and 6 bases from J, the gap between germline ends came to 23 bases. In DNA form, the CDR3 reads TGTGCCAGCAGTCTCGGGGGTGGGGGGAGTCCCCCTAATTCACCCCTCCACTTT. This sequence encodes CASSLGGGGSPPNSPLHF.

Written as DNA, the CDR3 is TGTGCCAGCAGTGAACGACAGCGATATCAGCCCCAGCATTTT. It is translated as CASSERQRYQPQHF. This chain connects TRBV2 to TRBJ1-5, with a weak D call TRBD1 (5 bases). CDR1 is SNHLY and CDR2 is FYNNEI in the germline V gene. The CDR3 loop spans 14 amino acids. V was shortened by 2 bases and J by 5 bases, with 10 bases between the two germline ends.

This rearrangement joins TRBV7-9 to TRBJ1-2, with 12 bases that match TRBD1. V was pared by 3 bases and J by 4 bases, with 3 bases of the junction left unmatched. This CDR3 has 15 residues. Per the germline V gene, CDR1 is SEHNR and CDR2 is FQNEAQ (reference sequence). The CDR3 nucleotides read TGTGCCAGCAGCTTGGGGACAGGGGGCCCCTATGGCTACACCTTC. Protein sequence: CASSLGTGGPYGYTF.

The J gene is TRBJ1-2, the V gene TRBV5-1, with 10 bases that match TRBD1. V gave up 2 bases and J gave up 7 bases; unmatched junction bases: 14. The length of the CDR3 is 17 residues. Germline assignment: CDR1 SGHRS and CDR2 YFSETQ. CDR3 region: CASSLTPGQGTGGGYTF. The CDR3 DNA sequence: TGCGCCAGCAGCTTAACTCCGGGACAGGGGACAGGAGGTGGCTACACCTTC. The full variable domain, its missing parts supplied by reference TRBV5-1 and TRBJ1-2, is KAGVTQTPRYLIKTRGQQVTLSCSPISGHRSVSWYQQTPGQGLQFLFEYFSETQRNKGNFPGRFSGRQFSNSRSEMNVSTLELGDSALYLCASSLTPGQGTGGGYTFGSGTRLTVV.

The V gene is TRBV2, the J gene TRBJ1-1, with TRBD1 as a possible D gene (5 bases). The germline CDR1 and CDR2 sequences are SNHLY and FYNNEI. The V end was cut by 6 bases, the J end by 5 bases, with 13 bases between. This CDR3 has 13 amino acids. CDR3 protein: CASRGGWGTEAFF. CDR3 DNA sequence: TGTGCCAGCAGAGGAGGGTGGGGGACTGAAGCTTTCTTT.

The V call is TRBV29-1, the J call TRBJ2-2; 7 bases fit TRBD1. This CDR3 is 13 amino acids long. Germline V CDR1 and CDR2: SQVTM, ANQGSEA. V trimming: 5 bases; J trimming: 1 base; junction bases outside the gene matches: 1. CDR3 bases: TGCAGCGTTACAGGGGTGAACACCGGGGAGCTGTTTTTT. It translates to CSVTGVNTGELFF.

V gene TRBV14 combines with J gene TRBJ2-5; 9 bases are a match to TRBD2. Germline V gene lookup returns CDR1 SGHDN and CDR2 FVKESK. This CDR3 is built from 17 residues. Trimming at V came to 5 bases and at J to 7 bases, leaving 17 bases not matched to a gene. The CDR3 loop reads CASSSPVGLAGSGTQYF. The CDR3, as DNA: TGTGCCAGCAGCTCCCCTGTGGGGCTAGCGGGGTCCGGGACCCAGTACTTC.

This chain links TRBV27 with TRBJ2-3; D possibly corresponds to TRBD2 (5 bases). V gave up 2 bases and J gave up 4 bases, with 10 bases separating them. The CDR3 length is 14 residues. The germline CDR1 and CDR2 sequences are MNHEY and SMNVEV (reference sequence). Written as DNA, the CDR3 is TGTGCCAGCAGTTTAGGACTCAAAGCAGATACGCAGTATTTT. Protein product: CASSLGLKADTQYF.

The chain is built from TRBV5-4 and TRBJ2-3; 8 nucleotides align to TRBD2. The CDR3 spans 18 residues. Germline assignment: CDR1 SGHNT and CDR2 YYREEE (reference sequence). After removal of 4 bases from V and 1 base from J, the junction contained 14 bases not matched to a gene. CDR3 region: CASSLGLLAGRGTDTQYF. The CDR3 region has the DNA TGTGCCAGCAGCCTGGGTCTCTTAGCGGGGAGAGGCACAGATACGCAGTATTTT.

The J gene is TRBJ2-1, the V gene TRBV7-9; 10 positions agree with TRBD2. Trimming removed 2 bases from V and 4 bases from J; junction bases left unmatched: 5. This CDR3 contains 16 residues. Germline V gene data show CDR1 as SEHNR and CDR2 as FQNEAQ (reference sequence). The CDR3 DNA is TGTGCCAGCAGCTTACGTGGTAGCGGGGGGTACAATGAGCAGTTCTTC. Amino acid sequence: CASSLRGSGGYNEQFF.

The chain joins TRBV2 to TRBJ2-3, with unresolved D. This CDR3 contains 12 residues. CDR1 and CDR2 (germline): SNHLY, FYNNEI. The V end lost 4 bases, the J end lost 3 bases, and 5 bases lay between the germline ends. As DNA, the CDR3 is TGTGCCAGCAGTGCACTAACAGATACGCAGTATTTT. Protein sequence: CASSALTDTQYF.

Note on this clone: Other DNA sequences in the same sample also yield this CDR3. The chain links TRBV12-3 or TRBV12-4 to TRBJ2-2; D is ambiguous. The germline V and J ends were trimmed by 4 bases and 5 bases, with 2 bases remaining between them. CDR3 length: 11 amino acids. CDR3 residues: CASSSTGELFF. For the CDR3, the DNA is TGTGCCAGCAGTTCTACCGGGGAGCTGTTTTTT.

The chain recombines TRBV2 with TRBJ1-6; 8 bases are a match to TRBD1. V gave up 8 bases and J gave up 9 bases; unmatched junction bases: 0. CDR3 length: 11 amino acids. Germline V gene sequence: CDR1 SNHLY, CDR2 FYNNEI. The CDR3 DNA is TGTGCCAGCGACAGGGGTTCACCCCTCCACTTT. It encodes CASDRGSPLHF.

This clone was observed a handful of times. This chain joins TRBV27 and TRBJ1-1; D might be TRBD1 (6 bases). The CDR3 has 16 amino acids. V was pared by 8 bases and J by 6 bases, with 25 bases between. The germline V gene has CDR1 MNHEY and CDR2 SMNVEV (reference sequence). CDR3 nucleotides: TGTGCCAGCTCTCCAGGGATATGGGGGCCCAGTGCTGAAGCTTTCTTT. Protein product: CASSPGIWGPSAEAFF.